These T cell receptor beta chains were read from a single sample in a study of T cells in localized non-small cell lung cancer. TCRdb's copy holds only in-frame clones and misses some; the assay was immunoSEQ multiplex PCR. The sample holds some 5,900 clones; 40% to 45% are singletons and the top ten take roughly a tenth. The source material was lung tumor tissue, sampled before any cancer treatment. Receptor source: a woman aged 40 to 75 with stage II squamous cell lung carcinoma. The CDR3 runs from the conserved cysteine through the conserved F or W. A D gene is named only where the DNA matches it firmly. The size field is filled for only some rows; it gives once, few, many or a size class.

TRBV18	TRBD2	once	TRBJ2-7	CASSPDRLAGTYEQYF	TGTGCCAGCTCACCAGACCGACTAGCGGGAACGTACGAGCAGTACTTC
TRBV28	TRBD1	.	TRBJ1-2	CASSLGQGGYTF	TGTGCCAGCAGTTTGGGACAGGGCGGCTACACTTTC
TRBV5-1	.	once	TRBJ2-3	CASSPATSTFLDTQYF	TGCGCCAGCAGCCCCGCAACTAGTACGTTCTTAGATACGCAGTATTTT
TRBV28	.	.	TRBJ1-6	CASSQVAGSSYNSPLHF	TGTGCCAGCAGTCAGGTCGCGGGGAGCTCCTATAATTCACCCCTCCACTTT
TRBV19	.	.	TRBJ2-1	CASSQQGLSYNEQFF	TGTGCCAGTAGTCAGCAGGGTCTCTCCTACAATGAGCAGTTCTTC
TRBV30	TRBD1	.	TRBJ1-1	CAWHRGLTEAFF	TGTGCCTGGCACAGGGGGCTTACTGAAGCTTTCTTT
TRBV6-8	.	few	TRBJ2-2	CAITGNTGELFF	TGTGCCATCACCGGGAACACCGGGGAGCTGTTTTTT
TRBV5-1	.	.	TRBJ1-2	CASSSRGMGSDGYTF	TGCGCCAGCAGCTCCAGGGGTATGGGGTCGGATGGCTACACCTTC
TRBV9	.	medium-sized	TRBJ1-2	CASSVVPGEGGYTF	TGTGCCAGCAGCGTAGTCCCCGGTGAGGGCGGCTACACCTTC
TRBV28	.	once	TRBJ1-4	CASRAGPEKLFF	TGTGCCAGCAGGGCAGGGCCTGAAAAACTGTTTTTT
TRBV10-2	.	.	TRBJ1-1	CASSESIGWNTEAFF	TGCGCCAGCAGTGAGTCGATTGGGTGGAACACTGAAGCTTTCTTT
TRBV14	.	once	TRBJ1-2	CASSRDLNYGYTF	TGTGCCAGCAGCCGAGACCTAAACTATGGCTACACCTTC
TRBV30	.	medium-sized	TRBJ1-2	CAWSGQREVYTF	TGTGCCTGGAGTGGGCAGAGAGAGGTCTACACCTTC
TRBV6-8	.	few	TRBJ2-1	CASSYSGTRGYEQFF	TGTGCCAGCAGTTACTCAGGTACCCGAGGATATGAGCAGTTCTTC
TRBV15	.	.	TRBJ2-7	CATSRVSGLYYEQYF	TGTGCCACCAGCAGAGTATCAGGCCTTTACTACGAGCAGTACTTC
TRBV4-1	.	few	TRBJ1-6	CASHRTGTSGSPLHF	TGCGCCAGCCACAGGACCGGGACCTCGGGGTCACCCCTCCACTTT
TRBV2	TRBD1	.	TRBJ2-7	CASTGTGGNYEQYF	TGTGCCAGTACCGGGACAGGGGGAAACTACGAGCAGTACTTC
TRBV18	.	few	TRBJ1-2	CASSGGTVGHGYTF	TGTGCCAGCTCAGGGGGAACAGTAGGCCATGGCTACACCTTC
TRBV11-3	TRBD2	few	TRBJ2-1	CASNPWGGSYNEQFF	TGTGCCAGCAACCCCTGGGGGGGATCCTACAATGAGCAGTTCTTC
TRBV11-3	.	many	TRBJ2-1	CASSSYSSSYNEQFF	TGTGCCAGCAGCTCCTACTCGAGCTCCTACAATGAGCAGTTCTTC
TRBV18	TRBD1	.	TRBJ1-2	CASSLLTSGTVYGYTF	TGTGCCAGCTCACTTTTGACTTCCGGGACAGTCTATGGCTACACCTTC
TRBV19	TRBD2	.	TRBJ2-5	CASSLLAGNQETQYF	TGTGCCAGTAGTCTATTAGCGGGAAACCAAGAGACCCAGTACTTC
TRBV30	.	few	TRBJ1-2	CAWATGRSNYGYTF	TGTGCCTGGGCTACAGGAAGATCTAACTATGGCTACACCTTC
TRBV6-8	.	.	TRBJ1-1	CASSPTQGGYTEAFF	TGTGCCAGCAGTCCCACACAGGGAGGGTACACTGAAGCTTTCTTT
TRBV6-8	.	large	TRBJ2-7	CASSYSTGPYEQYF	TGTGCCAGCAGTTACTCGACAGGTCCCTACGAGCAGTACTTC
TRBV25-1	.	once	TRBJ2-2	CASTGRGANTGELFF	TGTGCCAGCACGGGACGGGGCGCGAACACCGGGGAGCTGTTTTTT
TRBV18	.	few	TRBJ1-6	CASSPNRENSPLHF	TGTGCCAGCTCACCAAACAGGGAGAATTCACCCCTCCACTTT
TRBV19	TRBD1	.	TRBJ2-7	CARHRGLSYEQYF	TGTGCAAGACACAGGGGCCTGAGTTACGAGCAGTACTTC
TRBV19	.	.	TRBJ2-1	CASSVGLSYNEQFF	TGTGCCAGTAGTGTGGGGCTTTCCTACAATGAGCAGTTCTTC
TRBV6-1	.	medium-sized	TRBJ1-5	CASSEADRYNQPQHF	TGTGCCAGCAGTGAAGCAGACAGGTACAATCAGCCCCAGCATTTT
TRBV11-3	.	medium-sized	TRBJ1-1	CASSLGGSVPNTEAFF	TGTGCCAGCAGCTTGGGGGGGAGTGTACCGAACACTGAAGCTTTCTTT
TRBV6-8	.	once	TRBJ1-1	CASSHRDKNTEAFF	TGTGCCAGCAGCCACCGGGATAAGAACACTGAAGCTTTCTTT
TRBV11-3	.	medium-sized	TRBJ1-2	CASSSAVGGRSYGYTF	TGTGCCAGCAGCTCGGCTGTTGGAGGGCGGAGCTATGGCTACACCTTC
TRBV6-8	.	few	TRBJ1-6	CASSVGGDSPLHF	TGTGCCAGCAGTGTTGGGGGGGATTCACCCCTCCACTTT
TRBV6-4	TRBD2	.	TRBJ2-1	CASIYTSGRINEQFF	TGTGCCAGCATATATACTAGCGGGAGAATTAATGAGCAGTTCTTC
TRBV2	.	.	TRBJ1-5	CASSDKGGATPQHF	TGTGCCAGCAGTGATAAGGGCGGGGCAACGCCCCAGCATTTT
TRBV7-2	.	many	TRBJ1-3	CASSPQGGNTIYF	TGTGCCAGCAGTCCCCAGGGAGGAAACACCATATATTTT
TRBV6-8	TRBD2	.	TRBJ2-1	CASSYSAGLAGEDEQFF	TGTGCCAGCAGTTACTCCGCCGGACTAGCGGGAGAGGATGAGCAGTTCTTC
TRBV19	.	.	TRBJ2-1	CASTMGSSPYNEQFF	TGTGCCAGTACCATGGGGTCTAGTCCCTACAATGAGCAGTTCTTC
TRBV6-4	TRBD1	.	TRBJ1-6	CASSYSIGGQGTSPLHF	TGTGCCAGCAGTTACTCGATCGGGGGACAGGGAACTTCACCCCTCCACTTT
TRBV11-3	.	medium-sized	TRBJ1-4	CASSLQAGTSEKLFF	TGTGCCAGCAGCTTACAGGCTGGGACATCCGAAAAACTGTTTTTT
TRBV25-1	.	.	TRBJ1-2	CASGRSGTNYGYTF	TGTGCCAGCGGCCGATCTGGGACCAACTATGGCTACACCTTC
TRBV6-8	.	.	TRBJ1-5	CASAAYGPPQHF	TGTGCCAGCGCCGCCTATGGACCGCCCCAGCATTTT
TRBV19	.	.	TRBJ2-7	CASSRTASREEQYF	TGTGCCAGTAGCCGGACAGCTTCGAGAGAGGAGCAGTACTTC
TRBV6-8	.	.	TRBJ1-3	CASISDSGNTIYF	TGTGCCAGCATCTCAGACTCTGGAAACACCATATATTTT
TRBV11-3	TRBD1	once	TRBJ1-6	CASSTQGGGYNSPLHF	TGTGCCAGCAGCACACAGGGGGGTGGCTATAATTCACCCCTCCACTTT
TRBV6-8	TRBD2	.	TRBJ2-7	CAIRSGGSYEQYF	TGTGCCATCCGGTCGGGAGGGTCCTACGAGCAGTACTTC
TRBV28	TRBD1	few	TRBJ1-5	CASSSTGAGNQPQHF	TGTGCCAGCAGTTCGACAGGGGCGGGGAATCAGCCCCAGCATTTT
TRBV6-8	TRBD1	.	TRBJ2-2	CASSVDTGATNTGELFF	TGTGCCAGCAGTGTAGACACAGGGGCAACGAACACCGGGGAGCTGTTTTTT
TRBV6-8	.	medium-sized	TRBJ1-2	CASSYLGSYGYTF	TGTGCCAGCAGTTATCTTGGTTCCTATGGCTACACCTTC
TRBV19	.	.	TRBJ2-1	CASSSAERRFF	TGTGCCAGTAGTTCCGCGGAAAGGCGGTTCTTC
TRBV6-8	TRBD1	few	TRBJ1-5	CASRQGQYSNQPQHF	TGTGCCAGCAGACAGGGGCAGTATAGCAATCAGCCCCAGCATTTT
TRBV28	.	.	TRBJ2-3	CASSLSHTDTQYF	TGTGCCAGCAGTTTGTCCCACACAGATACGCAGTATTTT
TRBV11-3	.	few	TRBJ2-2	CASSPPGPLPHGELFF	TGTGCCAGCAGCCCTCCGGGCCCCCTACCGCACGGGGAGCTGTTTTTT
TRBV6-1	.	.	TRBJ1-2	CASSEAYRENGYTF	TGTGCCAGCAGTGAAGCTTACAGGGAGAATGGCTACACCTTC
TRBV29-1	.	.	TRBJ2-2	CSVGRSTGELFF	TGCAGCGTGGGCAGGAGCACCGGGGAGCTGTTTTTT
TRBV19	.	.	TRBJ1-1	CASSFTTADTEAFF	TGTGCCAGTAGCTTCACGACAGCGGACACTGAAGCTTTCTTT